This T cell receptor (beta chain) was sequenced in a study of cytomegalovirus exposure and HLA in healthy donors. Study as a whole: Of 350 to 400 genotyped donors, more than 65% grouped in the Caucasian-associated ancestry cluster.

This clone was picked up a small number of times. Its antigen is not known. The germline CDR1 and CDR2 sequences are PRHDT and FYEKMQ (reference sequence). The CDR3 loop spans 16 amino acids. The trim removed 5 bases at V and 2 bases at J, leaving 9 bases unmatched. General observations from the study: TCR beta V- and J-gene trimming, according to a later analysis, was linked to a missense DCLRE1C variant. There were some public TCRs occurring in many donors, but most TCR sequences were rare. At a 0.05 false discovery rate, a later analysis found roughly 17,000 TCR beta sequences to be associated with HLA alleles.

Vbeta (60) and Jbeta (13) primers were used in the PCR. The assay was immunoSEQ multiplex PCR, and TCRdb's table has in-frame clones only and misses some. The profile shows roughly 120,000 clones, 78% of them singletons. The sequence derives from a man aged 35 to 55 in good health and CMV-seronegative. Sequencing was carried out using PBMCs. The rearrangement uses TRBV13 and TRBJ1-2; 9 bases are a match to TRBD1. DNA for the CDR3: TGTGCCAGCAGCCTAACGACGGGACAGGGAAACTATGGCTACACCTTC. This encodes CASSLTTGQGNYGYTF.